This TCR beta chain is drawn from a study of type 1 regulatory T cells. About the study: An in vitro protocol generated T-allo10, a Tr1-enriched, alloantigen-specific CD4 T cell product.

V was cut by 6 bases and J by 1 base, with 15 bases left in between. Germline lookup yields CDR1 MNHEY and CDR2 SVGEGT. The CDR3 sequence is 15 residues long. This clonotype was picked up a small number of times. TCRdb processed the reads anew with MiXCR; each CDR3 protein has one entry. The sample lists over 90,000 distinct CDR3 sequences, roughly 31% occurring once. This receptor was taken from a human donor in good health. The specimen was CD4+ T cells, either the whole sample or a sorted fraction (not recorded which). The chain recombines TRBV6-2 or TRBV6-3 with TRBJ1-1, with D perhaps matching TRBD1 (5 bases). DNA of the CDR3: TGTGCCAGCAGAGCCCCGGGGAGGGGGAACACTGAAGCTTTCTTT. It specifies CASRAPGRGNTEAFF.